A selection of T cell receptor beta chains follows, all from one sample in a study of T cells expressing NK-cell markers. After re-calling the 5' RACE reads, TCRdb lists one entry per CDR3 protein, DNA absent. This table lists roughly 430,000 distinct CDR3 sequences. The sequencing input was blood T cells: a sorted CD56 or NKG2C T cell subset, CD4+ or CD8+ T cells, or bulk PBMC T cells (not recorded which). These receptors were collected from a woman between 18 and 70 years old in good health. The CDR3 runs from the conserved cysteine through the conserved F or W. The listing skips clone size in some rows; elsewhere it reads once, few, many or a size class.

CDR3 protein	V gene	J gene	clone size
CAISESVQGDEQYF	TRBV10-3	TRBJ2-7	.
CASSLVGGMEETQYF	TRBV11-2	TRBJ2-5	.
CASSGTFGVSGANVLTF	TRBV5-1	TRBJ2-6	.
CASTHLMTDTQYF	TRBV12-3/TRBV12-4	TRBJ2-3	.
CASSRSGGLTDTQYF	TRBV7-7	TRBJ2-3	.
CSASGGVADTQYF	TRBV20-1	TRBJ2-3	.
CSARDPQTYEQYF	TRBV20-1	TRBJ2-7	.
CASTSQGQETQYF	TRBV5-1	TRBJ2-5	.
CASSPGLISSYEQYF	TRBV5-1	TRBJ2-7	.
CASSTSTGLISGANVLTF	TRBV11-2	TRBJ2-6	.
CASSWVKETQYF	TRBV27	TRBJ2-5	.
CASSFHTDTQYF	TRBV5-4	TRBJ2-3	.
CASSEGSGLAGTPSHEQFF	TRBV9	TRBJ2-1	.
CSARPSLYGYTF	TRBV20-1	TRBJ1-2	.
CSVDAQGAGGELFF	TRBV29-1	TRBJ2-2	.
CSARRTGYNEQFF	TRBV20-1	TRBJ2-1	.
CASSLGGGFPAYGYTF	TRBV7-2	TRBJ1-2	medium-sized
CATSRTGVGEQFF	TRBV15	TRBJ2-1	.
CASKLAGTLHTEAFF	TRBV14	TRBJ1-1	.
CASSIGGYNQPQHF	TRBV19	TRBJ1-5	.
CASSLVLELINEQFF	TRBV7-9	TRBJ2-1	.
CSVSGGVGEKLFF	TRBV29-1	TRBJ1-4	.
CASSATGTPRGNQPQHF	TRBV7-8	TRBJ1-5	.
CSARDWTEYTGELFF	TRBV20-1	TRBJ2-2	.
CSAPRGLEKLFF	TRBV20-1	TRBJ1-4	.
CASSQEEGTNYGYTF	TRBV4-3	TRBJ1-2	.
CASSLVLGTGELFF	TRBV11-2	TRBJ2-2	.
CASSAPGTGEKLFF	TRBV25-1	TRBJ1-4	.
CASSLEAGNEQFF	TRBV7-8	TRBJ2-1	.
CASSYVGRAMYEQYF	TRBV6-2/TRBV6-3	TRBJ2-7	.
CASSVEGVGPYEQYF	TRBV2	TRBJ2-7	.
CATSSHRSGANVLTF	TRBV15	TRBJ2-6	.
CSAGRLVSNEQFF	TRBV20-1	TRBJ2-1	.
CASSLDRVHEQYF	TRBV28	TRBJ2-7	.
CASSVLRIYEQYF	TRBV7-8	TRBJ2-7	.
CASTGQGATEAFF	TRBV7-6	TRBJ1-1	.